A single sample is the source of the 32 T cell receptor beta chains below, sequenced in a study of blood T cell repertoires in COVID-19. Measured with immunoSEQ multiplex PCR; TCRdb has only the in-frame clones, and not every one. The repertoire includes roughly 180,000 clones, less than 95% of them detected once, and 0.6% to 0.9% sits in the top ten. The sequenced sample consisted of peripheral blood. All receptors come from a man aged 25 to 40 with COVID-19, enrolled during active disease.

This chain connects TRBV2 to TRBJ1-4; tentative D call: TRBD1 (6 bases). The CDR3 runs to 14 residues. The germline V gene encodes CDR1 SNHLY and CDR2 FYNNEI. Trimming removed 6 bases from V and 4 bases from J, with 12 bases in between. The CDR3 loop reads CASSPGAINEKLFF. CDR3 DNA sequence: TGTGCCAGCAGCCCAGGGGCGATTAATGAAAAACTGTTTTTT. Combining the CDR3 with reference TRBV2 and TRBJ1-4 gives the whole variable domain EPEVTQTPSHQVTQMGQEVILRCVPISNHLYFYWYRQILGQKVEFLVSFYNNEISEKSEIFDDQFSVERPDGSNFTLKIRSTKLEDSAMYFCASSPGAINEKLFFGSGTQLSVL.

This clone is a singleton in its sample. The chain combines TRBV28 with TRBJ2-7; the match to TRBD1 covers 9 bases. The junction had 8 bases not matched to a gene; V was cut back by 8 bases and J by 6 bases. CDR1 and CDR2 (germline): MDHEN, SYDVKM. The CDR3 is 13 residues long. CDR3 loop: CASGTGQGGEQYF. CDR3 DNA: TGTGCCAGCGGAACGGGACAGGGCGGCGAGCAGTACTTC.

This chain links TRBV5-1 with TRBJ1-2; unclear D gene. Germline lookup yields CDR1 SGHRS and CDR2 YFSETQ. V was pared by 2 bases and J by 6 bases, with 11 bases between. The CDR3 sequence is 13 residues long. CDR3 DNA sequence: TGCGCCAGCAGCTTCGGATCAACTAATGGCTACACCTTC. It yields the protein CASSFGSTNGYTF.

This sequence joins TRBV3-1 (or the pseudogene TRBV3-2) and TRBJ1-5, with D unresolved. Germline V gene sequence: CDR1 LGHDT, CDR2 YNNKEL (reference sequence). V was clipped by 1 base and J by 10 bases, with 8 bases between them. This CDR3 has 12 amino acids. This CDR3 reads CASSQGPLPQHF. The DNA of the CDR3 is TGTGCCAGCAGCCAAGGTCCCCTACCCCAGCATTTT.

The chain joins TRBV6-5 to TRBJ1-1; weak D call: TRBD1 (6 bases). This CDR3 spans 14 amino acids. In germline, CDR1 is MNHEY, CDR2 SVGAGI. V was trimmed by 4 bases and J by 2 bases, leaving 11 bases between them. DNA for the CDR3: TGTGCCAGCAGTTCCCCGACAGGAAACACTGAAGCTTTCTTT. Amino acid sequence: CASSSPTGNTEAFF.

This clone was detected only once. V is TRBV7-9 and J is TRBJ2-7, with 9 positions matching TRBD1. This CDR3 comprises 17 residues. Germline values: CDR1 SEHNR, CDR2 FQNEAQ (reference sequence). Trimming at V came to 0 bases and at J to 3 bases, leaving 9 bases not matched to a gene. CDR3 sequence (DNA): TGTGCCAGCAGCTTAGCGTCGACAGGGGGTATCATCTACGAGCAGTACTTC. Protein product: CASSLASTGGIIYEQYF. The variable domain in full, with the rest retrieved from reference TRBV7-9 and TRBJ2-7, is DTGVSQNPRHKITKRGQNVTFRCDPISEHNRLYWYRQTLGQGPEFLTYFQNEAQLEKSRLLSDRFSAERPKGSFSTLEIQRTEQGDSAMYLCASSLASTGGIIYEQYFGPGTRLTVT.

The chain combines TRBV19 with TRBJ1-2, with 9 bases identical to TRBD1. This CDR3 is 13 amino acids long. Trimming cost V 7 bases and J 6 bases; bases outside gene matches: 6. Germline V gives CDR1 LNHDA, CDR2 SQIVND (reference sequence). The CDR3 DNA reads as TGTGCCAGTAAACAGGGGGCTTTTCATGGCTACACCTTC. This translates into CASKQGAFHGYTF.

The CDR3 is CASSSPRSSYNSPLHF. The CDR3 nucleotides read TGTGCCAGCAGCTCCCCAAGGAGCTCCTATAATTCACCCCTCCACTTT. The chain employs TRBV5-6 and TRBJ1-6; D call uncertain. Germline values: CDR1 SGHDT, CDR2 YYEEEE. V was pared by 3 bases and J by 0 bases, with 10 bases between. The CDR3 consists of 16 residues.

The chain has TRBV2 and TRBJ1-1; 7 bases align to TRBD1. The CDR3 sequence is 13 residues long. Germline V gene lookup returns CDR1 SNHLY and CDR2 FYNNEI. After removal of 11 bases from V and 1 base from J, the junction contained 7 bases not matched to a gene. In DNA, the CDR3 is TGTGCCGGGGGAAGGGACAGGAACACTGAAGCTTTCTTT. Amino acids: CAGGRDRNTEAFF.

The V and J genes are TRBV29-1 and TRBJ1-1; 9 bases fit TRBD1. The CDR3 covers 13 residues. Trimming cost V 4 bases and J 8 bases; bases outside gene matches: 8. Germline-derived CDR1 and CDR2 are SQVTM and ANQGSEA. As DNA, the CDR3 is TGCAGCGTTGGGGACAGGGAAGGAGCAGAAGCTTTCTTT. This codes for CSVGDREGAEAFF.

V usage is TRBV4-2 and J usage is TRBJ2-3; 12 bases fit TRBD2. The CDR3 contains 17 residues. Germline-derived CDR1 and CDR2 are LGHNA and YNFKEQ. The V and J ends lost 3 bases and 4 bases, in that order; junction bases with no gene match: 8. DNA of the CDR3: TGTGCCAGCAGCCACGGACTAGCGGGGCCCCCCCCAGATACGCAGTATTTT. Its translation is CASSHGLAGPPPDTQYF.

The CDR3 reads CASSNDRDTEAFF. Written as DNA, the CDR3 is TGTGCCAGCAGTAACGACAGGGACACTGAAGCTTTCTTT. The chain carries TRBV6-6 and TRBJ1-1; TRBD1 matches 7 bases. Losses at the gene ends were 5 bases for V and 3 bases for J; bases not matched to a gene: 3. Germline CDR1 and CDR2: MNHNY and SVGAGI (reference sequence). This CDR3 is 13 amino acids long.

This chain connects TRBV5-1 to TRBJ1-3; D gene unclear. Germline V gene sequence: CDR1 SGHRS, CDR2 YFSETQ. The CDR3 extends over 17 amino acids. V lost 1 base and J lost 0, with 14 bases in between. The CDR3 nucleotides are TGCGCCAGCAGCTTGACTACACTCTCTAGCTCTGGAAACACCATATATTTT. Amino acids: CASSLTTLSSSGNTIYF.

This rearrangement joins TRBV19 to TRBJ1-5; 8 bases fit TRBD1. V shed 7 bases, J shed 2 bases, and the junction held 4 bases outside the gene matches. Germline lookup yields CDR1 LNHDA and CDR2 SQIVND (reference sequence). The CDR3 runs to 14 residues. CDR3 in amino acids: CASNSGGGNQPQHF. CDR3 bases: TGTGCCAGTAACTCAGGGGGCGGCAATCAGCCCCAGCATTTT.

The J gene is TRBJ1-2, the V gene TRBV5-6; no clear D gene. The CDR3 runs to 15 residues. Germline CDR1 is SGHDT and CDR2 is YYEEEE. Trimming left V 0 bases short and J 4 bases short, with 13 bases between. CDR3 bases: TGTGCCAGCAGCTTGGCCGGGGTGGAAGGCTATGGCTACACCTTC. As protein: CASSLAGVEGYGYTF.

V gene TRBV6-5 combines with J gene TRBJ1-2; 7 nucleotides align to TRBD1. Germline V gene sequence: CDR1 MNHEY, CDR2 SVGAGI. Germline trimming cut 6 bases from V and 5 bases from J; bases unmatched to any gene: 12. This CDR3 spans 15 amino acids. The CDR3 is CASRGGGGGLYGYTF. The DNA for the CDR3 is TGTGCCAGCAGGGGTGGAGGGGGCGGGCTGTATGGCTACACCTTC.

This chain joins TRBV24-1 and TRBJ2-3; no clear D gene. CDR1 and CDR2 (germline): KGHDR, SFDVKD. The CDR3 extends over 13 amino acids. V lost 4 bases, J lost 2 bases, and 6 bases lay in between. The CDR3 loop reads CATSEQNTDTQYF. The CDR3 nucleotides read TGTGCCACCAGTGAACAAAACACAGATACGCAGTATTTT.

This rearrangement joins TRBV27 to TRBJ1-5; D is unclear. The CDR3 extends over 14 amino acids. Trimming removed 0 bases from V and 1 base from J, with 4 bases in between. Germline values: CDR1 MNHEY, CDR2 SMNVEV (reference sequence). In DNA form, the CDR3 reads TGTGCCAGCAGTTTATCGGGCAGCAATCAGCCCCAGCATTTT. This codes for CASSLSGSNQPQHF.

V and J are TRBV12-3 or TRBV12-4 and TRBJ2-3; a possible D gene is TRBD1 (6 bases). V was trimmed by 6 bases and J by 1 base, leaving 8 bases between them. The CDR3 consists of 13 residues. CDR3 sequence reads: CASRWTGTDTQYF. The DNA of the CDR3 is TGTGCCAGCAGGTGGACAGGCACAGATACGCAGTATTTT.

The DNA for the CDR3 is TGTGCCAGCAGCTATGACAGGGGTCGGAATGAGCAGTTCTTC. This gives the protein CASSYDRGRNEQFF. The J gene is TRBJ2-1, the V gene TRBV6-5, with TRBD1 identical over 8 bases. J lost 7 bases, V lost 6 bases, and 8 bases had no gene match. Germline CDR1 reads MNHEY; CDR2 reads SVGAGI. The CDR3 totals 14 residues.

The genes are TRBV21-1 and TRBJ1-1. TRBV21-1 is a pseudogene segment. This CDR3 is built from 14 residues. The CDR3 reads CASSRRATNTEAFF. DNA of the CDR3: TGTGCCAGCAGCAGGAGGGCTACGAACACTGAAGCTTTCTTT.

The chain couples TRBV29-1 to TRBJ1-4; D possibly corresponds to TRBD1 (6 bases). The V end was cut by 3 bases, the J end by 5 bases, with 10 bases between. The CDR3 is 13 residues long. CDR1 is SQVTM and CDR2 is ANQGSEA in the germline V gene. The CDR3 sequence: CSVEDSLNEKLFF. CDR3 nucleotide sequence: TGCAGCGTTGAGGACAGTTTGAATGAAAAACTGTTTTTT.

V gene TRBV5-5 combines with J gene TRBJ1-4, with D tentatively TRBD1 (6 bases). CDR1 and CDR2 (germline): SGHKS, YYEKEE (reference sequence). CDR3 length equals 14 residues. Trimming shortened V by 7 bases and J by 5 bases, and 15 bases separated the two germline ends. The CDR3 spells CASGLTGTNEKLFF. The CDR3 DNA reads TGTGCCAGCGGGTTGACAGGAACAAATGAAAAACTGTTTTTT.

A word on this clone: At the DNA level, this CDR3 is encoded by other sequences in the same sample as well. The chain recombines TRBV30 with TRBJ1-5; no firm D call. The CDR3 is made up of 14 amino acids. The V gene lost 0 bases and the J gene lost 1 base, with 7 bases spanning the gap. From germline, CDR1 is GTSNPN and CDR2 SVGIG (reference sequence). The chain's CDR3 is CAWSVGGSNQPQHF. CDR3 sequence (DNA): TGTGCCTGGAGTGTAGGAGGGAGCAATCAGCCCCAGCATTTT. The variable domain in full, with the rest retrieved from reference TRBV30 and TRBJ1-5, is SQTIHQWPATLVQPVGSPLSLECTVEGTSNPNLYWYRQAAGRGLQLLFYSVGIGQISSEVPQNLSASRPQDRQFILSSKKLLLSDSGFYLCAWSVGGSNQPQHFGDGTRLSIL.

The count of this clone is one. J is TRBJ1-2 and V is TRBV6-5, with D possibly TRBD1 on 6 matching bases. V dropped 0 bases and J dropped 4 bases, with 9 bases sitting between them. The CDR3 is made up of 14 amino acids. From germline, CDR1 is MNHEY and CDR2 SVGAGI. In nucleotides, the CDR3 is TGTGCCAGCAGTTACTCACAGGGCTTCTATGGCTACACCTTC. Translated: CASSYSQGFYGYTF.

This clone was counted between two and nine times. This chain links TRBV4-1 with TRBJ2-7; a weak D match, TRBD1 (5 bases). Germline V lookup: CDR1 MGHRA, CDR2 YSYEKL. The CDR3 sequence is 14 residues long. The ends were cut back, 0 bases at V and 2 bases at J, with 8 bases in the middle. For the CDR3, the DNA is TGCGCCAGCAGCCAAGACAGGGCAACCTACGAGCAGTACTTC. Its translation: CASSQDRATYEQYF.

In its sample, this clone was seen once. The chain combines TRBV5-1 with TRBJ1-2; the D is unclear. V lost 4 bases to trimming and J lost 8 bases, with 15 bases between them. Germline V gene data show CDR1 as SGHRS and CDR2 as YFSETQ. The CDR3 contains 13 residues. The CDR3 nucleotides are TGCGCCAGCAGCAATATACCCCCTAGGGGCTACACCTTC. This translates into CASSNIPPRGYTF.

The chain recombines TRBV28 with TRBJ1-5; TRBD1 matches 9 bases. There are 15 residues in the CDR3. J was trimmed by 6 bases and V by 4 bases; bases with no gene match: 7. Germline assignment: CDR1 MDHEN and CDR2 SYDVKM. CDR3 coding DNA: TGTGCCAGCAGTTATCAAACAGGGGGCGGTCAGCCCCAGCATTTT. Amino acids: CASSYQTGGGQPQHF.

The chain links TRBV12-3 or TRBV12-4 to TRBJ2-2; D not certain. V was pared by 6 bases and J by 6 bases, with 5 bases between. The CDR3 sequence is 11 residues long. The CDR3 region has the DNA TGTGCCAGCAGCCTCCCCGGGGAGCTGTTTTTT. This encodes CASSLPGELFF.

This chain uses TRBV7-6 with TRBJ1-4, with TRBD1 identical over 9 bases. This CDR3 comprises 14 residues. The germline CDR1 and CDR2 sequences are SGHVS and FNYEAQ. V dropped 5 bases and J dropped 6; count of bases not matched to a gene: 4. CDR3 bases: TGTGCCAGCAGCAACCGGGACAGGGATGAAAAACTGTTTTTT. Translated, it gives CASSNRDRDEKLFF.

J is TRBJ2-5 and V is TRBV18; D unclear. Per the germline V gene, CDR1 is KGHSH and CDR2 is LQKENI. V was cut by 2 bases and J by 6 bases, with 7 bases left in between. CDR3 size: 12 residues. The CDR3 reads CASSPSEKTQYF. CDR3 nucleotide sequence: TGTGCCAGCTCACCATCCGAGAAGACCCAGTACTTC.

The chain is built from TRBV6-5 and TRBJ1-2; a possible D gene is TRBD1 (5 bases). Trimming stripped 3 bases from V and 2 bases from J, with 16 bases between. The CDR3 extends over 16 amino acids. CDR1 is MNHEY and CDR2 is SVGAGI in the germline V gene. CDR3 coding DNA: TGTGCCAGCAGTTATCGACAGCTGAATGGGAACTATGGCTACACCTTC. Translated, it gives CASSYRQLNGNYGYTF.